The 9 T cell receptor beta chains below all came from one sample that was sequenced in a study of shared clonotypes between healthy human individuals (dated by TCRdb to 2019 to 2021). Library generation was performed with the immunoSEQ multiplex PCR assay. Here the immuneACCESS table is served through TCRdb, limited to in-frame sequences with V and J called. Missing clones are a known gap in these copies; in checked studies unresolved V genes cover under half, and the rest lacks a known reason. The sample profile shows roughly 2 million clones; roughly 95% of them were found once. The ten largest make up roughly 0.13% of the sample. The specimen sequenced was naive CD4+ T cells sorted from blood. The sample's cell subset or site, from its label and the paper: CD45RA+ positively selected. The receptors shown here come from a man between 18 and 29 years old in good health.

This clone was picked up one time. CDR3: CASSSQGSLVELFF. Written as DNA, the CDR3 is TGTGCCAGCAGCTCACAGGGGAGCCTGGTTGAACTGTTTTTT. The chain joins TRBV5-5 to TRBJ1-4; 7 positions match TRBD1. Germline CDR1 and CDR2: SGHKS and YYEKEE (reference sequence). V trimming: 3 bases; J trimming: 12 bases; junction bases outside the gene matches: 11. The CDR3 totals 14 residues.

This chain links TRBV4-3 with TRBJ2-7, with 8 bases aligning to TRBD2. J lost 12 bases, V lost 0 bases, and 16 bases had no gene match. The CDR3 contains 16 residues. Looked up from germline, CDR1 is LGHNA and CDR2 is YSLEER. CDR3 loop: CASSQEVAASGRGRYF. CDR3 DNA: TGCGCCAGCAGCCAAGAGGTGGCGGCTAGCGGGCGGGGGAGGTACTTC.

The chain is built from TRBV10-3 and TRBJ2-7; D assignment may be TRBD1 or TRBD2 (7 bases each). V was cut by 11 bases and J by 9 bases, with 23 bases left in between. The germline gives CDR1 ENHRY, CDR2 SYGVKD. CDR3 length equals 13 residues. CDR3 in DNA: TGTGCCTTAGAGAGGGAACAGGGGAGGGGGCAGTACTTC. It codes for CALEREQGRGQYF.

The chain uses TRBV5-1 and TRBJ2-2; 9 bases fit TRBD1. Trimming cost V 4 bases and J 5 bases; bases outside gene matches: 6. The CDR3 has 15 amino acids. Germline-derived CDR1 and CDR2 are SGHRS and YFSETQ. The CDR3 DNA reads TGCGCCAGCAGCCTGACAGGGGGGGCGACCGGGGAGCTGTTTTTT. Translated, it gives CASSLTGGATGELFF. Variable domain in full (rest from reference TRBV5-1 and TRBJ2-2): KAGVTQTPRYLIKTRGQQVTLSCSPISGHRSVSWYQQTPGQGLQFLFEYFSETQRNKGNFPGRFSGRQFSNSRSEMNVSTLELGDSALYLCASSLTGGATGELFFGEGSRLTVL.

The chain links TRBV18 to TRBJ2-7; possible D gene TRBD1, 5 bases. V dropped 2 bases and J dropped 7 bases, with 18 bases sitting between them. Germline CDR1 and CDR2: KGHSH and LQKENI. The CDR3 loop spans 15 amino acids. In DNA form, the CDR3 reads TGTGCCAGCTCACCAGGGGCCAGCTCTGTCGGGGAGCAGTACTTC. This encodes CASSPGASSVGEQYF.

The chain has TRBV11-2 and TRBJ2-7; D is possibly TRBD1 (6 bases). V lost 3 bases, J lost 0 bases, and 12 bases lay in between. The CDR3 is made up of 15 amino acids. Germline-derived CDR1 and CDR2 are SGHAT and FQNNGV. The CDR3: CASSFLGHHSYEQYF. The CDR3, as DNA: TGTGCCAGCAGCTTCCTGGGACACCACTCCTACGAGCAGTACTTC. The complete variable domain, with remaining parts taken from reference TRBV11-2 and TRBJ2-7, reads EAGVAQSPRYKIIEKRQSVAFWCNPISGHATLYWYQQILGQGPKLLIQFQNNGVVDDSQLPKDRFSAERLKGVDSTLKIQPAKLEDSAVYLCASSFLGHHSYEQYFGPGTRLTVT.

The genes are TRBV27 and TRBJ2-7; 8 nucleotides line up with TRBD1. This CDR3 contains 15 residues. Germline lookup yields CDR1 MNHEY and CDR2 SMNVEV (reference sequence). V lost 5 bases to trimming and J lost 0 bases; unmatched junction nucleotides: 6. The CDR3 DNA reads as TGTGCCAGCAGTCGACAGGGGTACTCCTCCTACGAGCAGTACTTC. Translated: CASSRQGYSSYEQYF.

The rearrangement links TRBV12-5 to TRBJ2-5; 7 bases match TRBD2. CDR3 length: 13 amino acids. V gave up 5 bases and J gave up 5 bases; unmatched junction bases: 5. Germline lookup yields CDR1 LGHNT and CDR2 FRNRAP. In DNA, the CDR3 is TGTGCTAGTGGTACGGCGCGGGAGGAGACCCAGTACTTC. Protein product: CASGTAREETQYF.

This clone was observed once. The chain joins TRBV10-3 to TRBJ2-7; possibly TRBD2 for D (6 bases). This CDR3 contains 14 residues. Germline V lookup: CDR1 ENHRY, CDR2 SYGVKD. Trimming removed 6 bases at V and 4 bases at J, with 16 bases between. The CDR3 loop is CAIRPSGSWYEQYF. CDR3 bases: TGTGCCATCAGGCCGTCCGGGAGTTGGTACGAGCAGTACTTC.